A single sample gave rise to the 23 T cell receptor beta chains below, sequenced in a study of neoadjuvant anti-PD-1 for oral cavity cancer. Sequenced by immunoSEQ multiplex PCR; TCRdb stores in-frame clones only, minus some. The sample contains approximately 12,000 clones, about 60% of which appear only once. The source material was tumor tissue, sampled before nivolumab (anti-PD-1) treatment. Source of these receptors: a person between 35 and 79 years old with oral cavity squamous cell carcinoma.

V and J are TRBV2 and TRBJ2-6; TRBD2 matches 8 bases. The CDR3 sequence is 15 residues long. The J segment lost 1 base and the V segment lost 4 bases, leaving 0 bases of the junction unmatched. CDR1 and CDR2 (germline): SNHLY, FYNNEI. This CDR3 is CASSAGGSGANVLTF. Written as DNA, the CDR3 is TGTGCCAGCAGTGCGGGAGGGTCTGGGGCCAACGTCCTGACTTTC.

The V and J genes are TRBV28 and TRBJ2-7; D gene uncertain. Germline values: CDR1 MDHEN, CDR2 SYDVKM. The CDR3 is 11 amino acids. V was trimmed by 2 bases and J by 4 bases, leaving 3 bases between them. The DNA of the CDR3 is TGTGCCAGCAGTTTAGTATACGAGCAGTACTTC. Its protein product is CASSLVYEQYF.

The chain uses TRBV28 and TRBJ2-7; D uncertain. CDR3 length: 11 amino acids. V lost 7 bases and J lost 5, with 9 bases in between. The germline V gene encodes CDR1 MDHEN and CDR2 SYDVKM. CDR3 in DNA: TGTGCCAGCAAAGGGTTCCACGAGCAGTACTTC. Amino acid sequence: CASKGFHEQYF.

V is TRBV7-8 and J is TRBJ2-2; 7 nucleotides match TRBD1. The trim removed 5 bases at V and 0 bases at J, leaving 3 bases unmatched. CDR3 size: 15 residues. The germline gives CDR1 SGHVS, CDR2 FQNEAQ. In DNA form, the CDR3 reads TGTGCCAGCAGCCTCAGGGGGTCGAACACCGGGGAGCTGTTTTTT. It specifies CASSLRGSNTGELFF.

By share of the sample, this clone is medium-sized. The V gene is TRBV28, the J gene TRBJ2-6, with 7 bases matching TRBD1. The J segment lost 0 bases and the V segment lost 4 bases, leaving 3 bases of the junction unmatched. The CDR3 runs to 16 residues. Germline V lookup: CDR1 MDHEN, CDR2 SYDVKM. DNA for the CDR3: TGTGCCAGCAGTTCAAGACAGGGCTCTGGGGCCAACGTCCTGACTTTC. This gives the protein CASSSRQGSGANVLTF.

The table lists this clone with a few counts. V and J are TRBV11-3 and TRBJ2-1, with D perhaps assigned TRBD1 or TRBD2 (5 bases each). Germline loops: CDR1 SGHNT, CDR2 YENEEA. The CDR3 extends over 14 amino acids. V was trimmed by 0 bases and J by 9 bases, leaving 12 bases between them. Written as DNA, the CDR3 is TGTGCCAGCAGCTTAGACAGAGGGACGGGTGAGCAGTTCTTC. Amino acids: CASSLDRGTGEQFF.

The chain combines TRBV5-1 with TRBJ2-3; D gene ambiguous. CDR1 and CDR2 from the germline V gene are SGHRS and YFSETQ. Trimming cost V 7 bases and J 5 bases, with 17 bases left between them. This CDR3 spans 14 amino acids. DNA for the CDR3: TGCGCCAGCGGGCTGAGCCCAGCTGAAGATACGCAGTATTTT. It translates to CASGLSPAEDTQYF.

This clone was counted once. This chain links TRBV19 with TRBJ2-1; 10 nucleotides agree with TRBD2. Per the germline V gene, CDR1 is LNHDA and CDR2 is SQIVND (reference sequence). J gave up 5 bases and V 1 base, and 11 bases lay outside the gene matches. The CDR3 contains 18 residues. The CDR3 sequence is CASSIGAAGGRSDNEQFF. The CDR3 DNA reads as TGTGCCAGTAGTATAGGGGCAGCGGGAGGGCGATCTGACAATGAGCAGTTCTTC.

This clone appeared once. The V gene is TRBV7-2, the J gene TRBJ2-1; 10 bases match TRBD2. From germline, CDR1 is SGHTA and CDR2 FQGNSA. The J segment lost 4 bases and the V segment lost 5 bases, leaving 14 bases of the junction unmatched. The CDR3 consists of 18 residues. The CDR3 DNA reads as TGTGCCAGCAGCCGACAAGCGGGAGGGCCGGCGTTGTACAATGAGCAGTTCTTC. It is translated as CASSRQAGGPALYNEQFF.

This clone has just a few counts. The rearrangement links TRBV10-3 to TRBJ2-5; D is perhaps TRBD1 or TRBD2 (5 bases each). Trimming took 10 bases from V and 1 from J, leaving 16 bases between them. The germline V gene encodes CDR1 ENHRY and CDR2 SYGVKD. This CDR3 has 14 residues. The CDR3 DNA reads as TGTGCCACCAGGGACGTTGAGGGCCAAGAGACCCAGTACTTC. This gives the protein CATRDVEGQETQYF.

The rearrangement joins TRBV29-1 to TRBJ2-2, with TRBD1 identical over 7 bases. After removal of 7 bases from V and 4 bases from J, the junction contained 6 bases not matched to a gene. The CDR3 runs to 13 residues. The germline V gene encodes CDR1 SQVTM and CDR2 ANQGSEA. The CDR3, as DNA: TGCAGCGCAGGGACAGTCTCCACCGGGGAGCTGTTTTTT. This gives the protein CSAGTVSTGELFF.

This chain connects TRBV19 to TRBJ1-5; 8 nucleotides agree with TRBD1. CDR1 and CDR2 from the germline V gene are LNHDA and SQIVND (reference sequence). The length of the CDR3 is 16 residues. J gave up 2 bases and V 3 bases, and 6 bases lay outside the gene matches. CDR3 in amino acids: CASSISATGGNQPQHF. DNA of the CDR3: TGTGCCAGTAGTATTAGTGCGACAGGGGGCAATCAGCCCCAGCATTTT.

The chain combines TRBV2 with TRBJ2-1; possible D gene TRBD1, 6 bases. V was pared by 4 bases and J by 7 bases, with 11 bases between. This CDR3 comprises 13 residues. Germline V gives CDR1 SNHLY, CDR2 FYNNEI. CDR3 residues: CASSVTGGNEQFF. The CDR3 nucleotides read TGTGCCAGCAGTGTGACAGGTGGAAATGAGCAGTTCTTC.

The chain is built from TRBV10-3 and TRBJ1-3, with D possibly TRBD1 on 6 matching bases. The CDR3 length is 14 residues. Germline V gives CDR1 ENHRY, CDR2 SYGVKD. Trimming pared 4 bases from V and 4 bases from J, leaving 11 bases between. CDR3 amino acids: CAISVERGGNTIYF. The CDR3 nucleotides read TGTGCCATCAGTGTGGAAAGGGGGGGAAACACCATATATTTT.

This clone came up a few times. The chain couples TRBV4-1 to TRBJ2-1; D is perhaps TRBD2 (5 bases). Germline lookup yields CDR1 MGHRA and CDR2 YSYEKL. CDR3 size: 15 residues. Trimming shortened V by 2 bases and J by 7 bases, and 15 bases separated the two germline ends. CDR3 bases: TGCGCCAGCAGCCAAACACTAGGACCTACAAATGAGCAGTTCTTC. This translates into CASSQTLGPTNEQFF.

The J gene is TRBJ1-1, the V gene TRBV18; a weak D match, TRBD1 (5 bases). V lost 4 bases and J 1 base, leaving 7 bases between the germline ends. The V gene's germline CDR1 is KGHSH and CDR2 LQKENI. The CDR3 is 13 residues long. The CDR3 DNA sequence: TGTGCCAGCTCACAGGGGTCGAACACTGAAGCTTTCTTT. As protein: CASSQGSNTEAFF.

This clone was counted a few times. The chain joins TRBV28 to TRBJ2-3, with TRBD2 as a possible D gene (6 bases). Germline V gives CDR1 MDHEN, CDR2 SYDVKM. Trimming took off 7 bases at V and 1 base at J, with 12 bases between the two ends. The CDR3 spans 14 residues. The CDR3 DNA sequence: TGTGCCAGCAAGGCGCGGAGGGGCACAGATACGCAGTATTTT. Translation gives CASKARRGTDTQYF.

The chain combines TRBV5-1 with TRBJ2-3; 11 positions match TRBD2. Germline trimming cut 3 bases from V and 6 bases from J; bases unmatched to any gene: 9. This CDR3 contains 16 residues. The germline V gene encodes CDR1 SGHRS and CDR2 YFSETQ. CDR3 bases: TGCGCCAGCAGCTCGGTTTTAGCGGGAGGGCGGGATACGCAGTATTTT. Residues: CASSSVLAGGRDTQYF.

The V call is TRBV9, the J call TRBJ2-3; TRBD2 matches 7 bases. CDR1 and CDR2 (germline): SGDLS, YYNGEE. The CDR3 extends over 16 amino acids. V was pared by 0 bases and J by 0 bases, with 4 bases of the junction left unmatched. For the CDR3, the DNA is TGTGCCAGCAGCGTAGCAGCGGGGACGAGCACAGATACGCAGTATTTT. Amino acids: CASSVAAGTSTDTQYF.

Only a few counts were recorded for this clone. This chain joins TRBV15 and TRBJ1-4; no definite D call. The CDR3 length is 13 residues. CDR1 LNHNV and CDR2 YYDKDF come from the germline V gene (reference sequence). V dropped 7 bases and J dropped 4 bases, with 10 bases sitting between them. CDR3 in amino acids: CATTRLFNEKLFF. DNA for the CDR3: TGTGCCACCACTCGCTTATTTAATGAAAAACTGTTTTTT.

The chain combines TRBV29-1 with TRBJ2-7; D may be TRBD1 or TRBD2 (6 bases each). CDR1 is SQVTM, CDR2 ANQGSEA, per germline. V lost 0 bases and J lost 1, with 13 bases in between. CDR3 size: 15 residues. The CDR3 region is CSVEELEGGSYEQYF. CDR3 in DNA: TGCAGCGTTGAAGAACTGGAGGGGGGATCCTACGAGCAGTACTTC.

This clone has just a few counts. The genes are TRBV30 and TRBJ2-5, with TRBD1 identical over 7 bases. Trimming cost V 2 bases and J 4 bases; bases outside gene matches: 7. The CDR3 totals 14 residues. Germline lookup yields CDR1 GTSNPN and CDR2 SVGIG (reference sequence). The CDR3 spells CAWSLGQTRETQYF. The CDR3 DNA reads as TGTGCCTGGAGTTTGGGACAGACGCGAGAGACCCAGTACTTC. The variable domain in full, completed from reference TRBV30 and TRBJ2-5, reads SQTIHQWPATLVQPVGSPLSLECTVEGTSNPNLYWYRQAAGRGLQLLFYSVGIGQISSEVPQNLSASRPQDRQFILSSKKLLLSDSGFYLCAWSLGQTRETQYFGPGTRLLVL.

This chain links TRBV9 with TRBJ1-3, with 8 bases matching TRBD1. CDR1 and CDR2 (germline): SGDLS, YYNGEE. V trimming: 3 bases; J trimming: 4 bases; junction bases outside the gene matches: 6. CDR3 size: 15 residues. Here the CDR3 DNA reads TGTGCCAGCAGCGCGGGACAGGCATCCGGAAACACCATATATTTT. Its translation is CASSAGQASGNTIYF.